This entry is about one TCR beta chain. Its antigen remains unidentified. This sample was included in a study of shared clonotypes between healthy human individuals. Germline V gene data show CDR1 as SGHRS and CDR2 as YFSETQ. This CDR3 comprises 15 residues. Trimming took 0 bases from V and 4 from J; bases not matched to a gene: 4. Data came from immunoSEQ multiplex PCR; TCRdb stores just in-frame clones and leaves some out. The sample consists of 2 million to 2.5 million clones, under 97% of them appearing once. Broader study findings: An anticipated effect of sequencing depth on clonotype sharing among donors was recognized.

The sequence came from a man in his late teens or twenties in good health. The sequencing sample was made of naive CD4+ T cells sorted from blood. Subset denoted: CD45RA+ positively selected. This chain uses TRBV5-1 with TRBJ2-1; 7 positions agree with TRBD1. DNA of the CDR3: TGCGCCAGCAGCTTGGAGGGACAGAGATACAATGAGCAGTTCTTC. This codes for CASSLEGQRYNEQFF.